These 26 T cell receptor beta chains share one sample of origin, sequenced in a study of beta chain features in type 1 diabetes. As every portion of the isolated RNA was reverse transcribed, the sequencing read expressed TCRB transcripts. Some clones are missing from TCRdb's copy, which holds only in-frame ones; the method was immunoSEQ multiplex PCR. The data hold 860,000 or so clones, with around a sixth observed a single time. Source material: naive CD4+ T cells from blood. Receptor source: a woman in her late teens or twenties in good health.

The CDR3 bases are TGTGCCAGCAGCTTAATAGTAGCTGAAGCTTTCTTT. This sequence encodes CASSLIVAEAFF. The rearrangement links TRBV7-9 to TRBJ1-1; no firm D call. This CDR3 has 12 amino acids. Germline CDR1 and CDR2: SEHNR and FQNEAQ (reference sequence). The V and J ends lost 2 bases and 6 bases respectively, with 7 bases between them.

This clone was recorded a few times. The sample carries other DNA sequences with the same CDR3. The V and J genes are TRBV5-1 and TRBJ2-5; the D gene is possibly TRBD2 (7 bases). This CDR3 region has 15 residues. Germline V lookup: CDR1 SGHRS, CDR2 YFSETQ. V was trimmed by 0 bases and J by 4 bases, leaving 13 bases between them. CDR3 amino acids: CASSLAGGRGETQYF. The DNA of the CDR3 is TGCGCCAGCAGCTTGGCGGGGGGCCGAGGAGAGACCCAGTACTTC.

For the CDR3, the DNA is TGTGCCAGCAGTGCGGGGCAGGGTCGGTACAACACTGAAGCTTTCTTT. Its translation is CASSAGQGRYNTEAFF. The rearrangement uses TRBV2 and TRBJ1-1; tentative D call: TRBD1 (5 bases). V lost 4 bases, J lost 2 bases, and 17 bases lay in between. This CDR3 has 16 residues. CDR1 SNHLY and CDR2 FYNNEI come from the germline V gene. Full variable domain (remainder filled in from reference TRBV2 and TRBJ1-1): EPEVTQTPSHQVTQMGQEVILRCVPISNHLYFYWYRQILGQKVEFLVSFYNNEISEKSEIFDDQFSVERPDGSNFTLKIRSTKLEDSAMYFCASSAGQGRYNTEAFFGQGTRLTVV.

The chain's CDR3 is CASRRQGVGDTQYF. For the CDR3, the DNA is TGTGCCAGCAGGCGACAGGGGGTTGGGGATACGCAGTATTTT. The chain has TRBV27 and TRBJ2-3, with 9 bases aligning to TRBD1. This CDR3 comprises 14 residues. The V gene end was trimmed by 6 bases and the J gene end by 6 bases; junction bases not matched to a gene: 7. Germline V gene lookup returns CDR1 MNHEY and CDR2 SMNVEV (reference sequence).

In this sample, this clone turned up a few times. This sequence joins TRBV6-1 and TRBJ1-5; possibly TRBD1 for D (5 bases). Trimming took 2 bases from V and 9 from J, leaving 11 bases between them. CDR3 length equals 13 residues. Germline-derived CDR1 and CDR2 are MNHNS and SASEGT. This CDR3 is CASSEFGGVPQHF. The CDR3 region has the DNA TGTGCCAGCAGTGAATTTGGAGGGGTGCCCCAGCATTTT.

This chain uses TRBV10-3 with TRBJ1-5, with TRBD1 identical over 8 bases. This CDR3 region has 15 residues. CDR1 ENHRY and CDR2 SYGVKD come from the germline V gene. Losses at the gene ends were 4 bases for V and 7 bases for J; bases not matched to a gene: 9. The DNA of the CDR3 is TGTGCCATCAGTGCAGGACAGGGTTCTTACCAGCCCCAGCATTTT. Encoded protein: CAISAGQGSYQPQHF.

There are a few counts of this clone. The rearrangement links TRBV28 to TRBJ2-6; TRBD1 aligns across 9 bases. Trimming cost V 5 bases and J 0 bases; bases outside gene matches: 5. Germline assignment: CDR1 MDHEN and CDR2 SYDVKM. This CDR3 has 17 amino acids. The CDR3 bases are TGTGCCAGCAGTCTAGGGACAGGGATCTCTGGGGCCAACGTCCTGACTTTC. This gives the protein CASSLGTGISGANVLTF.

A few counts support this clone. This rearrangement joins TRBV19 to TRBJ1-5; D not resolved. Trimming removed 8 bases at V and 4 bases at J, with 12 bases between. The CDR3 is made up of 13 amino acids. Germline V gene sequence: CDR1 LNHDA, CDR2 SQIVND (reference sequence). The CDR3 DNA reads TGTGCCAGTCACGGGGTGGGGAATCAGCCCCAGCATTTT. This codes for CASHGVGNQPQHF.

This clone was observed a handful of times. Other nucleotide sequences from this sample produce the same CDR3. The CDR3 DNA reads as TGCGCCAGCAGCTTGGGGAGTTCCACAGATACGCAGTATTTT. Amino acids: CASSLGSSTDTQYF. The J gene is TRBJ2-3, the V gene TRBV5-1; D is undetermined. V was cut by 0 bases and J by 2 bases, with 7 bases left in between. The CDR3 is 14 residues long. Germline V CDR1 and CDR2: SGHRS, YFSETQ.

The chain combines TRBV19 with TRBJ2-1; TRBD2 aligns across 9 bases. V trimming: 2 bases; J trimming: 4 bases; junction bases outside the gene matches: 9. This CDR3 contains 17 residues. Germline CDR1 LNHDA, CDR2 SQIVND (reference sequence). The DNA of the CDR3 is TGTGCCAGTAGTATAAGAGGGGCGGGAGGGCATTACAATGAGCAGTTCTTC. Translating gives CASSIRGAGGHYNEQFF.

J is TRBJ2-7 and V is TRBV7-2; D is ambiguous. This CDR3 has 14 amino acids. Trimming took 4 bases from V and 0 from J, leaving 10 bases between them. Per the germline V gene, CDR1 is SGHTA and CDR2 is FQGNSA. In nucleotides, the CDR3 is TGTGCCAGCAGCTCAAACCCGAGCTCCTACGAGCAGTACTTC. It codes for CASSSNPSSYEQYF.

The table lists this clone with a few counts. CDR3 nucleotide sequence: TGTGCCAGCAGTTTATCCGACGTCTATGGCTACACCTTC. Protein sequence: CASSLSDVYGYTF. This chain links TRBV28 with TRBJ1-2, with unresolved D. V gave up 1 base and J gave up 4 bases, with 7 bases separating them. The CDR3 is 13 amino acids. CDR1 is MDHEN and CDR2 is SYDVKM in the germline V gene.

The V gene is TRBV5-4, the J gene TRBJ2-1; TRBD2 matches at 11 bases. This CDR3 spans 15 amino acids. J gave up 3 bases and V 4 bases, and 3 bases lay outside the gene matches. CDR1 and CDR2 (germline): SGHNT, YYREEE (reference sequence). CDR3 bases: TGTGCCAGCAGCGGGGGACTAGCGGACTACAATGAGCAGTTCTTC. Its translation is CASSGGLADYNEQFF. The full variable domain, completed using reference TRBV5-4 and TRBJ2-1, is ETGVTQSPTHLIKTRGQQVTLRCSSQSGHNTVSWYQQALGQGPQFIFQYYREEENGRGNFPPRFSGLQFPNYSSELNVNALELDDSALYLCASSGGLADYNEQFFGPGTRLTVL.

The chain joins TRBV19 to TRBJ1-3, with D tentatively TRBD1 (6 bases). Trimming cost V 9 bases and J 4 bases, with 13 bases left between them. The length of the CDR3 is 13 residues. Germline V gives CDR1 LNHDA, CDR2 SQIVND (reference sequence). The CDR3 bases are TGTGCCAGCACCGGGACACACGGAAACACCATATATTTT. As protein: CASTGTHGNTIYF.

The table lists this clone with a few counts. The gene calls are TRBV9 and TRBJ2-1; perhaps TRBD2 as D (5 bases). The germline CDR1 and CDR2 sequences are SGDLS and YYNGEE. Trimming stripped 1 base from V and 7 bases from J, with 15 bases between. This CDR3 comprises 15 residues. The CDR3 nucleotides are TGTGCCAGCAGCGTATTGGCCTCCCGAGGGAATGAGCAGTTCTTC. It translates to CASSVLASRGNEQFF. Using reference TRBV9 and TRBJ2-1 for the parts outside the CDR3, the full variable domain is DSGVTQTPKHLITATGQRVTLRCSPRSGDLSVYWYQQSLDQGLQFLIQYYNGEERAKGNILERFSAQQFPDLHSELNLSSLELGDSALYFCASSVLASRGNEQFFGPGTRLTVL.

The table lists this clone with a few counts. The chain joins TRBV6-1 to TRBJ2-1, with a tentative D call TRBD2 (5 bases). Germline V gene data show CDR1 as MNHNS and CDR2 as SASEGT. CDR3 length: 16 residues. Deletions cut 3 bases from V and 0 bases from J, with 12 bases between. CDR3 region: CASSERAYFSYNEQFF. The CDR3 coding sequence is TGTGCCAGCAGTGAGAGGGCCTATTTCTCCTACAATGAGCAGTTCTTC.

V is TRBV19 and J is TRBJ2-7; D not resolved. Germline CDR1 is LNHDA and CDR2 is SQIVND (reference sequence). The CDR3 consists of 13 residues. V dropped 2 bases and J dropped 2 bases, with 7 bases sitting between them. The CDR3 sequence is CASSIRPTYEQYF. CDR3 coding DNA: TGTGCCAGTAGTATAAGGCCAACCTACGAGCAGTACTTC.

The chain links TRBV6-6 to TRBJ2-5; 8 bases map to TRBD2. The CDR3 spans 16 residues. Trimming at V came to 1 base and at J to 5 bases, leaving 9 bases not matched to a gene. Germline V gives CDR1 MNHNY, CDR2 SVGAGI (reference sequence). CDR3 sequence (DNA): TGTGCCAGCAGTTACTTTGGGACTAGGGCCCGGGAGACCCAGTACTTC. As protein: CASSYFGTRARETQYF.

The V call is TRBV28, the J call TRBJ2-7; 10 nucleotides match TRBD2. J lost 0 bases, V lost 3 bases, and 11 bases had no gene match. CDR3 length equals 18 residues. CDR1 is MDHEN and CDR2 is SYDVKM in the germline V gene. The DNA for the CDR3 is TGTGCCAGCAGTTTCAGGGTTAGCGGGAGGACCAGCTCCTACGAGCAGTACTTC. Translating it yields CASSFRVSGRTSSYEQYF.

V is TRBV7-8 and J is TRBJ2-5; 12 bases are shared with TRBD2. The CDR3 covers 13 residues. V dropped 5 bases and J dropped 12; count of bases not matched to a gene: 7. Germline CDR1 is SGHVS and CDR2 is FQNEAQ. The CDR3 reads CASSPRTSGIKYF. In DNA, the CDR3 is TGTGCCAGCAGCCCCCGGACTAGCGGGATTAAGTACTTC.

This clone appeared a few times. The same CDR3 can be traced to other DNA sequences in this sample. The rearrangement links TRBV5-1 to TRBJ1-4, with D possibly TRBD1 on 5 matching bases. The CDR3 has 15 amino acids. V lost 0 bases to trimming and J lost 5 bases, with 11 bases between them. CDR1 is SGHRS, CDR2 YFSETQ, per germline. This chain's CDR3 is CASSLAGVPNEKLFF. DNA of the CDR3: TGCGCCAGCAGCTTGGCGGGGGTCCCAAATGAAAAACTGTTTTTT.

The genes are TRBV9 and TRBJ2-1; TRBD2 matches 9 bases. The CDR3 is 19 amino acids. Looked up from germline, CDR1 is SGDLS and CDR2 is YYNGEE. V shed 3 bases, J shed 2 bases, and the junction held 15 bases outside the gene matches. The CDR3 nucleotides are TGTGCCAGCAGCGCTGGGGCCCTTAGCGGGAGATTCACCTACAATGAGCAGTTCTTC. It translates to CASSAGALSGRFTYNEQFF.

This clone was seen a few times. This chain connects TRBV6-5 to TRBJ1-5; possible D gene TRBD1, 5 bases. This CDR3 region has 13 residues. Trimming pared 6 bases from V and 7 bases from J, leaving 13 bases between. Germline CDR1 and CDR2: MNHEY and SVGAGI. The CDR3 coding sequence is TGTGCCAGCAGCACCCGACAGAGGCAGCCCCAGCATTTT. It yields the protein CASSTRQRQPQHF.

The CDR3 DNA follows: TGTGCCAGCAGGTCGGGCCAGACCTACGAGCAGTACTTC. Protein: CASRSGQTYEQYF. The V call is TRBV6-6, the J call TRBJ2-7; no reliable D call. The CDR3 covers 13 residues. CDR1 and CDR2 from the germline V gene are MNHNY and SVGAGI (reference sequence). V lost 6 bases and J 2 bases, leaving 11 bases between the germline ends.

This clone was observed a few times. The V and J genes are TRBV7-2 and TRBJ2-1; 8 nucleotides line up with TRBD2. Trimming took 5 bases from V and 2 from J; bases not matched to a gene: 8. The CDR3 spans 16 residues. CDR1 is SGHTA, CDR2 FQGNSA, per germline. CDR3 sequence reads: CASSLQLAEAYNEQFF. DNA of the CDR3: TGTGCCAGCAGCCTCCAACTAGCGGAAGCCTACAATGAGCAGTTCTTC. Based on the CDR3 plus reference TRBV7-2 and TRBJ2-1, the full variable domain is GAGVSQSPSNKVTEKGKDVELRCDPISGHTALYWYRQSLGQGLEFLIYFQGNSAPDKSGLPSDRFSAERTGGSVSTLTIQRTQQEDSAVYLCASSLQLAEAYNEQFFGPGTRLTVL.

Only a few counts were recorded for this clone. This chain links TRBV6-5 with TRBJ2-5; D call uncertain. This CDR3 is 11 amino acids long. CDR1 MNHEY and CDR2 SVGAGI come from the germline V gene. V was shortened by 6 bases and J by 2 bases, with 4 bases between the two germline ends. This CDR3 is CASRKQETQYF. The CDR3 DNA follows: TGTGCCAGCAGAAAGCAAGAGACCCAGTACTTC.